Ten or more counts support the clone carrying this T cell receptor beta chain. What it recognizes is unknown. Original methodology: Clinicopathological groups of papillary thyroid cancer showed CDR3 differences that were used to build a distant-metastasis classifier. TCRdb re-clonotyped the PCR reads via MiXCR. TCRdb assigned the V and J calls; the authors' analysis was not used. The sample shows about 70,000 clones, more than 15% of them seen only once. Each patient came to thyroid surgery without any prior treatment (of any kind). The CDR3 is 15 amino acids. Germline V lookup: CDR1 SGHTA, CDR2 FQGTGA. Trimming left V 0 bases short and J 6 bases short, with 12 bases between. The data were obtained in a study of metastatic and nonmetastatic thyroid tumors. Study at large: Malignant and benign thyroid patients had repertoires compared in peripheral blood and tumor or nodule tissue. Study-wide results and limits: Reported TCR beta diversity, measured in blood and tumor, was significantly higher for malignant thyroid tumors than for benign nodules.

This TCR derives from a female donor with papillary thyroid cancer or a benign thyroid nodule (not recorded which). Some clones in this sample may be carry-over from other donors' samples. Sequenced: blood. V is TRBV7-3 and J is TRBJ2-1, with D possibly matching TRBD2 (5 bases). CDR3 DNA: TGTGCCAGCAGCTTAACGTCGGGGTGGGGCAATGAGCAGTTCTTC. Amino acid sequence: CASSLTSGWGNEQFF.